These 18 T cell receptor beta chains share one sample of origin, sequenced in a study of blood T cell repertoires in COVID-19. Method: immunoSEQ multiplex PCR; TCRdb's copy keeps in-frame clones and lacks some. The table records some 45,000 clones, approximately 80% of them present only once. The sequenced material came from peripheral blood. Receptors were obtained from a man aged 70 or older with acute or convalescent COVID-19.

The chain uses TRBV27 and TRBJ2-7; 7 nucleotides line up with TRBD1. The CDR3 runs 11 residues. The V segment lost 10 bases and the J segment 5 bases; nucleotides outside the gene matches: 5. The germline CDR1 and CDR2 sequences are MNHEY and SMNVEV (reference sequence). This CDR3 reads CANIRGNEQYF. The CDR3, as DNA: TGTGCCAACATCAGGGGGAACGAGCAGTACTTC.

This sequence joins TRBV2 and TRBJ2-1; D may be TRBD1 (6 bases). V dropped 2 bases and J dropped 9 bases, with 17 bases sitting between them. The V gene's germline CDR1 is SNHLY and CDR2 FYNNEI. The CDR3 loop spans 15 amino acids. CDR3 amino acids: CASSERGKRLAEQFF. CDR3 in DNA: TGTGCCAGCAGTGAAAGGGGGAAACGGTTGGCTGAGCAGTTCTTC.

This chain uses TRBV20-1 with TRBJ2-7, with a weak D call TRBD2 (7 bases). Per germline, CDR1 DFQATT and CDR2 SNEGSKA (reference sequence). V was clipped by 3 bases and J by 2 bases, with 11 bases between them. This CDR3 region has 13 residues. CDR3 loop: CSASIGGAYEQYF. The CDR3 region has the DNA TGCAGTGCTAGTATAGGGGGGGCCTACGAGCAGTACTTC.

The count of this clone is one. CDR3 in amino acids: CASSGTRVGTEAFF. CDR3 bases: TGTGCCAGCAGTGGGACAAGGGTAGGGACTGAAGCTTTCTTT. The chain joins TRBV9 to TRBJ1-1, with D possibly TRBD1 on 6 matching bases. With 5 bases removed from V and 5 bases from J, the gap between germline ends came to 16 bases. Germline assignment: CDR1 SGDLS and CDR2 YYNGEE. This CDR3 is built from 14 residues.

The gene calls are TRBV4-1 and TRBJ1-2, with 9 bases aligning to TRBD1. The CDR3 spans 16 residues. The germline V gene has CDR1 MGHRA and CDR2 YSYEKL. V was pared by 0 bases and J by 4 bases, with 6 bases of the junction left unmatched. The DNA of the CDR3 is TGCGCCAGCAGCCAAGAGCCGGGACAGGGAGGCTATGGCTACACCTTC. Amino acid sequence: CASSQEPGQGGYGYTF.

The rearrangement uses TRBV7-6 and TRBJ2-7, with 11 bases matching TRBD1. V lost 5 bases and J lost 5; bases outside the gene matches: 8. Germline CDR1 reads SGHVS; CDR2 reads FNYEAQ. The CDR3 has 15 amino acids. The CDR3 nucleotides are TGTGCCAGCAGCCCCGGGACAGGGGGTATCCACGAGCAGTACTTC. As protein: CASSPGTGGIHEQYF.

The gene calls are TRBV18 and TRBJ2-5, with a weak D call TRBD2 (6 bases). The germline V gene has CDR1 KGHSH and CDR2 LQKENI. This CDR3 is 13 amino acids long. The V end lost 6 bases, the J end lost 5 bases, and 13 bases lay between the germline ends. The CDR3, as DNA: TGTGCCAGCTCGTCACCTAGCGATGAGACCCAGTACTTC. This sequence encodes CASSSPSDETQYF.

This clone came up a few times. The rearrangement uses TRBV3-1 (or the pseudogene TRBV3-2) and TRBJ1-3, with D hard to call. V was cut by 1 base and J by 1 base, with 8 bases left in between. The length of the CDR3 is 15 residues. CDR1 and CDR2 (germline): LGHDT, YNNKEL (reference sequence). CDR3 sequence (DNA): TGTGCCAGCAGCCAAGTTACCCTATCTGGAAACACCATATATTTT. Encoded protein: CASSQVTLSGNTIYF.

The chain employs TRBV10-3 and TRBJ1-6, with a weak D call TRBD1 (5 bases). Germline-derived CDR1 and CDR2 are ENHRY and SYGVKD. Trimming stripped 0 bases from V and 16 bases from J, with 13 bases between. The CDR3 loop spans 13 amino acids. The CDR3 nucleotides are TGTGCCATCAGTGAGTCGAATTGGGGGACTCTCCACTTT. Protein sequence: CAISESNWGTLHF.

This sequence joins TRBV5-1 and TRBJ1-1; D not certain. Trimming shortened V by 4 bases and J by 4 bases, and 8 bases separated the two germline ends. The CDR3 covers 12 residues. CDR1 SGHRS and CDR2 YFSETQ come from the germline V gene. CDR3 protein: CASSISGTEAFF. CDR3 bases: TGCGCCAGCAGCATCAGCGGCACTGAAGCTTTCTTT.

This clone came up a few times. V gene TRBV28 combines with J gene TRBJ1-2, with D possibly being TRBD1 (5 bases). The CDR3 sequence is 13 residues long. Deletions cut 6 bases from V and 8 bases from J, with 16 bases between. Germline CDR1 and CDR2: MDHEN and SYDVKM. This CDR3 reads CASSRDWRKGYTF. For the CDR3, the DNA is TGTGCCAGCAGCCGGGACTGGCGGAAGGGCTACACCTTC.

This sequence joins TRBV5-6 and TRBJ2-2; D is ambiguous. Germline V gene sequence: CDR1 SGHDT, CDR2 YYEEEE. V shed 0 bases and J shed 5 bases, with 14 bases lying between them. The CDR3 has 16 amino acids. CDR3 sequence: CASSLAVRRETGELFF. The CDR3 coding sequence is TGTGCCAGCAGCTTGGCCGTCCGGAGAGAGACCGGGGAGCTGTTTTTT.

The chain joins TRBV19 to TRBJ2-1, with 7 bases aligning to TRBD1. Germline V lookup: CDR1 LNHDA, CDR2 SQIVND (reference sequence). With 3 bases clipped from V and 9 bases from J, the junction kept 11 bases outside the gene matches. There are 15 residues in the CDR3. Here the CDR3 DNA reads TGTGCCAGTAGTATGGCGAACAGGGGCCAGCGTGAGCAGTTCTTC. Amino acids: CASSMANRGQREQFF.

V and J are TRBV6-4 and TRBJ2-1; 10 nucleotides line up with TRBD2. Trimming took 8 bases from V and 7 from J; bases not matched to a gene: 8. Looked up from germline, CDR1 is MRHNA and CDR2 is SNTAGT. The CDR3 is made up of 14 amino acids. Here the CDR3 reads CASSPSGGPNEQFF. In DNA, the CDR3 is TGTGCCAGCTCTCCTAGCGGGGGCCCAAATGAGCAGTTCTTC.

This clone has a single count. The J gene is TRBJ2-7, the V gene TRBV9; 11 bases match TRBD1. V dropped 2 bases and J dropped 2; count of bases not matched to a gene: 3. This CDR3 has 15 residues. CDR1 and CDR2 (germline): SGDLS, YYNGEE. The DNA of the CDR3 is TGTGCCAGCAGCGTCGGACAGGGGGCAACCTACGAGCAGTACTTC. This gives the protein CASSVGQGATYEQYF.

The rearrangement uses TRBV5-4 and TRBJ1-6, with TRBD1 as a possible D gene (5 bases). Trimming took off 0 bases at V and 8 bases at J, with 27 bases between the two ends. This CDR3 comprises 20 residues. In germline, CDR1 is SGHNT, CDR2 YYREEE (reference sequence). For the CDR3, the DNA is TGTGCCAGCAGCTTGGCGGGGCCCCGGGGGAGGGGAGTTCAGGATTCACCCCTCCACTTT. It yields the protein CASSLAGPRGRGVQDSPLHF.

The chain combines TRBV5-1 with TRBJ1-5, with a tentative D call TRBD1 (6 bases). CDR1 SGHRS and CDR2 YFSETQ come from the germline V gene. Trimming left V 3 bases short and J 2 bases short, with 21 bases between. CDR3 length: 18 residues. The CDR3 reads CASSSVRGPSRGNQPQHF. The CDR3 DNA is TGCGCCAGCAGCTCGGTCAGGGGTCCGTCCCGGGGCAATCAGCCCCAGCATTTT.

The J gene is TRBJ1-1, the V gene TRBV6-6; possible D gene TRBD1, 6 bases. Looked up from germline, CDR1 is MNHNY and CDR2 is SVGAGI (reference sequence). The CDR3 has 15 amino acids. The germline V and J ends were trimmed by 0 bases and 4 bases, with 12 bases remaining between them. This CDR3 reads CASSYSLQGGTEAFF. CDR3 coding DNA: TGTGCCAGCAGTTACTCGCTACAGGGTGGCACTGAAGCTTTCTTT.